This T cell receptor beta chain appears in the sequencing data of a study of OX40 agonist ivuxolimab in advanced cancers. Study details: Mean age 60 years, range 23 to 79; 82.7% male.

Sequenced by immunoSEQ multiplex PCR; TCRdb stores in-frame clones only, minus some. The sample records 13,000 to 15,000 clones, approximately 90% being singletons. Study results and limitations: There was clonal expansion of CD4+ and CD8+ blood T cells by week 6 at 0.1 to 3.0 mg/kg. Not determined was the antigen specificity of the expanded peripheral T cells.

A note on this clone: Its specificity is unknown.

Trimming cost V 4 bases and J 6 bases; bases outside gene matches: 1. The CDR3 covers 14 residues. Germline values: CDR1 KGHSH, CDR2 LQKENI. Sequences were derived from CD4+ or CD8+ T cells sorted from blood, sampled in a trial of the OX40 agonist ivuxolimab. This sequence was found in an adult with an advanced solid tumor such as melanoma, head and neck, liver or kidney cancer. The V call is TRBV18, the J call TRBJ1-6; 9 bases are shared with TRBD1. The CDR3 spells CASSQDRGNSPLHF. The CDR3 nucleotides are TGTGCCAGCTCACAGGACAGGGGTAATTCACCCCTCCACTTT.